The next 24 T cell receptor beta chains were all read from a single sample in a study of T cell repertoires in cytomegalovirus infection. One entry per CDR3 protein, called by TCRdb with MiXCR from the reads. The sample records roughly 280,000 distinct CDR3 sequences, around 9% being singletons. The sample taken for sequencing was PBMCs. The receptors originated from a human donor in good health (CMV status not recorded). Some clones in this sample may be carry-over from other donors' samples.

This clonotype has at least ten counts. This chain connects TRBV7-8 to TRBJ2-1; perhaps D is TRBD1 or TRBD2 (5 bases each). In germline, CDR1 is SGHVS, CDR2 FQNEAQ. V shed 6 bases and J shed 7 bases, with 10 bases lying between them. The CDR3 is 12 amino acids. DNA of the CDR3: TGTGCCAGCAGGGGGGATTGGAATGAGCAGTTCTTC. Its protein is CASRGDWNEQFF.

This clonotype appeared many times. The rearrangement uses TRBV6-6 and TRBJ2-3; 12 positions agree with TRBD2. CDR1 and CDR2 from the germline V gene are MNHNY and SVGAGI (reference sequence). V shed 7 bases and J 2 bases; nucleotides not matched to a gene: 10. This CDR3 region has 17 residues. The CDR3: CASTGLAGGPSTDTQYF. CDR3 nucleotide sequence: TGTGCCAGCACCGGGCTAGCGGGGGGGCCATCCACAGATACGCAGTATTTT.

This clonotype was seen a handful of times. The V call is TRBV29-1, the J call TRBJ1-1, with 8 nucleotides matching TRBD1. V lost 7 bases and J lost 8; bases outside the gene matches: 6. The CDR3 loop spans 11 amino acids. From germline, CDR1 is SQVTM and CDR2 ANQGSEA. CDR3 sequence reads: CSAVTGEEAFF. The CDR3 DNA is TGCAGCGCGGTGACAGGGGAAGAAGCTTTCTTT. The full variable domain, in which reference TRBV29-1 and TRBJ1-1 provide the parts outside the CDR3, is SAVISQKPSRDICQRGTSLTIQCQVDSQVTMMFWYRQQPGQSLTLIATANQGSEATYESGFVIDKFPISRPNLTFSTLTVSNMSPEDSSIYLCSAVTGEEAFFGQGTRLTVV.

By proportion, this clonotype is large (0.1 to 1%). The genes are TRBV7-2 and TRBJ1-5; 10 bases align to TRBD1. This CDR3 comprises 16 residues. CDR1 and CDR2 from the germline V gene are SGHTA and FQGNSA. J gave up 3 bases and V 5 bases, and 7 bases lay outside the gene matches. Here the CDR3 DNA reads TGTGCCAGCAGCAAAGAGACAGGGGGCCTCAATCAGCCCCAGCATTTT. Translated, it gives CASSKETGGLNQPQHF.

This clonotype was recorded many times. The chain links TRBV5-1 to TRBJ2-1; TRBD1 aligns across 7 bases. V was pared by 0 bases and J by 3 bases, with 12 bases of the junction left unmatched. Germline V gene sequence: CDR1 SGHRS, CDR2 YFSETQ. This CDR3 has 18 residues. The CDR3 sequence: CASSLGQGSHRFYNEQFF. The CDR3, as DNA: TGCGCCAGCAGCTTGGGACAGGGCTCCCACCGTTTCTACAATGAGCAGTTCTTC.

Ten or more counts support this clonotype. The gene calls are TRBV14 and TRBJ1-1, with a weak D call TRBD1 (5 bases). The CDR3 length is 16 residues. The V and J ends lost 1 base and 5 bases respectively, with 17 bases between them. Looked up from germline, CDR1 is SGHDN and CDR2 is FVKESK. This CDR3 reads CASSQGPRVGETEAFF. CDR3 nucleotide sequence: TGTGCCAGCAGCCAAGGCCCCAGGGTAGGTGAAACTGAAGCTTTCTTT.

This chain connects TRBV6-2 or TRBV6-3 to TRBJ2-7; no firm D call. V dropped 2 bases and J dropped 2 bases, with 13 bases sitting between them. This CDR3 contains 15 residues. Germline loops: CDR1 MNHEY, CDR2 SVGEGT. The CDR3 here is CASSYGRRRAYEQYF. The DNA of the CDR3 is TGTGCCAGCAGTTACGGGCGGCGTCGGGCCTACGAGCAGTACTTC.

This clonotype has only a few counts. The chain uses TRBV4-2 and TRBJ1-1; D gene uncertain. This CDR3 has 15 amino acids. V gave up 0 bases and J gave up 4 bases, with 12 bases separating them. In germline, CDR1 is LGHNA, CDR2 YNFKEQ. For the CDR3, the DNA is TGTGCCAGCAGCCAAGAGTTAGGCCGCGGCACTGAAGCTTTCTTT. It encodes CASSQELGRGTEAFF.

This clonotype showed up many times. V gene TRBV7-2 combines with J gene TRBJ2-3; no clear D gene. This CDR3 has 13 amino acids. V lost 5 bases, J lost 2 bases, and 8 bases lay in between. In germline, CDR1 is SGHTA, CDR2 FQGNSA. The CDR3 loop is CASSQTATDTQYF. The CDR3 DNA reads TGTGCCAGCAGCCAAACGGCCACAGATACGCAGTATTTT.

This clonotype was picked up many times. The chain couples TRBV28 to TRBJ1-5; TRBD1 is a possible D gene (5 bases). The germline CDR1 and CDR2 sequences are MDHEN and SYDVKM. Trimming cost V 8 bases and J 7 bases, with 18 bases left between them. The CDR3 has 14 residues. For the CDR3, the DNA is TGTGCCAGCCACCGGGACTTCCTCGGGCAGCCCCAGCATTTT. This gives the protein CASHRDFLGQPQHF.

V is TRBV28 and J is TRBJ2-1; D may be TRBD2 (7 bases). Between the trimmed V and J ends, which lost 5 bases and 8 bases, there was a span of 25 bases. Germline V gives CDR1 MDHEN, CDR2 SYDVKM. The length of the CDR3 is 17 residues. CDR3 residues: CASSRLRRAGAGDEQFF. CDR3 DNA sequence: TGTGCCAGCAGTCGCCTCCGGAGGGCGGGGGCAGGGGATGAGCAGTTCTTC.

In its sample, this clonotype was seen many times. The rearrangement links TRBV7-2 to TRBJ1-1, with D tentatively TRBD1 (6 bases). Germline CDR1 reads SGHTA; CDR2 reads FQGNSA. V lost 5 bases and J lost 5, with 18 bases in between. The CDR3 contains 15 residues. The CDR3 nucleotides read TGTGCCAGCAGCCGCCTGGCGGGGGCGAGGACTGAAGCTTTCTTT. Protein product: CASSRLAGARTEAFF.

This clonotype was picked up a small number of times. CDR3 in amino acids: CASSSSGTGKETQYF. CDR3 nucleotide sequence: TGTGCCAGCAGTTCGTCCGGGACAGGGAAAGAGACCCAGTACTTC. The rearrangement joins TRBV28 to TRBJ2-5; 9 nucleotides line up with TRBD1. The ends lost 4 bases at V and 3 bases at J; junction bases unmatched: 6. CDR3 length: 15 amino acids. Germline-derived CDR1 and CDR2 are MDHEN and SYDVKM.

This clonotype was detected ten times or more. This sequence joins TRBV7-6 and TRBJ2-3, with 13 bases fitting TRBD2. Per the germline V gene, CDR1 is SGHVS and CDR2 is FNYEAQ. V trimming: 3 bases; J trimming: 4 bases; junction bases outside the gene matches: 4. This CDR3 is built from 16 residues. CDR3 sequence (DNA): TGTGCCAGCAGCTTGGGGACTAGCGGGGCCTCAGATACGCAGTATTTT. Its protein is CASSLGTSGASDTQYF.

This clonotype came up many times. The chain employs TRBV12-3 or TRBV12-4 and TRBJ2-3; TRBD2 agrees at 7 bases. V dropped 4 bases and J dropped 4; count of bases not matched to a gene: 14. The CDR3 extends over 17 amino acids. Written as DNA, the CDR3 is TGTGCCAGCAGTTATAGAACTGGGCGGGAGAAGGCAGATACGCAGTATTTT. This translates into CASSYRTGREKADTQYF.

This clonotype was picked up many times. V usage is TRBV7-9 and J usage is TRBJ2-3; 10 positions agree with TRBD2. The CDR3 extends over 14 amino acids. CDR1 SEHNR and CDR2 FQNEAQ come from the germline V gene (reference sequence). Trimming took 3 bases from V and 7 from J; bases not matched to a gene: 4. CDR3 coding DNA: TGTGCCAGCAGCTTCCCGGGACTAGCGCATACGCAGTATTTT. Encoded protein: CASSFPGLAHTQYF. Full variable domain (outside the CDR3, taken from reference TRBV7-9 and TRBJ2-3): DTGVSQNPRHKITKRGQNVTFRCDPISEHNRLYWYRQTLGQGPEFLTYFQNEAQLEKSRLLSDRFSAERPKGSFSTLEIQRTEQGDSAMYLCASSFPGLAHTQYFGPGTRLTVL.

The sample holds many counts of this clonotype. CDR3 coding DNA: TGTGCCAGCAGCTTAGTGGGGGAAGGGGCCGGGGAGCTGTTTTTT. Translating it yields CASSLVGEGAGELFF. The rearrangement joins TRBV7-6 to TRBJ2-2; D could derive from TRBD1 or TRBD2 (5 bases each). CDR3 size: 15 residues. The germline V gene encodes CDR1 SGHVS and CDR2 FNYEAQ. Trimming left V 1 base short and J 6 bases short, with 12 bases between.

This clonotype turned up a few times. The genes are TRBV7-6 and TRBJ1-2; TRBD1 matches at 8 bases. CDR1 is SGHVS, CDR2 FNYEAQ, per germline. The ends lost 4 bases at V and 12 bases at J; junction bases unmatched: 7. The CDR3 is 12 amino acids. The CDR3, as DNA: TGTGCCAGCAGCTGGACAGGGCAAGTCCACACCTTC. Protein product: CASSWTGQVHTF. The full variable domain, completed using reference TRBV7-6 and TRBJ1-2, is GAGVSQSPRYKVTKRGQDVALRCDPISGHVSLYWYRQALGQGPEFLTYFNYEAQQDKSGLPNDRFSAERPEGSISTLTIQRTEQRDSAMYRCASSWTGQVHTFGSGTRLTVV.

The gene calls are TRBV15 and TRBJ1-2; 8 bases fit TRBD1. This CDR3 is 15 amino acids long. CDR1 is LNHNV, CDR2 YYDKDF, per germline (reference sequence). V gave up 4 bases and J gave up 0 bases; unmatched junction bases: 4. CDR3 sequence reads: CATSTGTGANYGYTF. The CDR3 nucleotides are TGTGCCACCAGCACCGGGACAGGAGCTAACTATGGCTACACCTTC.

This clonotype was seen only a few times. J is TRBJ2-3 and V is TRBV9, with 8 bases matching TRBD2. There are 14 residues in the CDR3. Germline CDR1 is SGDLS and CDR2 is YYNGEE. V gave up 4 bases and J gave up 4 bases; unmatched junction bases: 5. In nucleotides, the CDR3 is TGTGCCAGCAGCCTAAGCGGGAGACCAGATACGCAGTATTTT. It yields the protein CASSLSGRPDTQYF.

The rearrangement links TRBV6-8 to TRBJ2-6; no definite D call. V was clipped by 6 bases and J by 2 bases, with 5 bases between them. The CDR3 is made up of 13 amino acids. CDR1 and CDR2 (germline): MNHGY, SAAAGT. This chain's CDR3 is CASSPTGANVLTF. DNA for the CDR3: TGTGCCAGCAGCCCGACTGGGGCCAACGTCCTGACTTTC.

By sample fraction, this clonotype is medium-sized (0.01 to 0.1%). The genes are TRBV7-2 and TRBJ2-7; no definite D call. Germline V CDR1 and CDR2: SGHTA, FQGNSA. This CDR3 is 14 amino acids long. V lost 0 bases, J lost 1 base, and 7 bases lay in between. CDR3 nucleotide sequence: TGTGCCAGCAGCTTAGCCCCCGGATCCTACGAGCAGTACTTC. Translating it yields CASSLAPGSYEQYF. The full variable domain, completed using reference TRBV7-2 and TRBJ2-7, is GAGVSQSPSNKVTEKGKDVELRCDPISGHTALYWYRQSLGQGLEFLIYFQGNSAPDKSGLPSDRFSAERTGGSVSTLTIQRTQQEDSAVYLCASSLAPGSYEQYFGPGTRLTVT.

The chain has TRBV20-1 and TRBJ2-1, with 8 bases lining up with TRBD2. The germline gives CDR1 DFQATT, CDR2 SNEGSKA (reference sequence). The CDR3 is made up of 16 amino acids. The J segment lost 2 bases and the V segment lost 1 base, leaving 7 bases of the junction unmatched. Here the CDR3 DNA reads TGCAGTGCTAGAGTGGCAGCGGGAGCTACCTACAATGAGCAGTTCTTC. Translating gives CSARVAAGATYNEQFF.

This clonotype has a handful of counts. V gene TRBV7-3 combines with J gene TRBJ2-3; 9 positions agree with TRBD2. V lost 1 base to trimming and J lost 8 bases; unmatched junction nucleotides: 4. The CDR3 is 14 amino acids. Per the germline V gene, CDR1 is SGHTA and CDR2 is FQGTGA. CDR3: CASSLIAGVGTQYF. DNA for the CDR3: TGTGCCAGCAGCTTAATAGCGGGGGTCGGTACGCAGTATTTT.